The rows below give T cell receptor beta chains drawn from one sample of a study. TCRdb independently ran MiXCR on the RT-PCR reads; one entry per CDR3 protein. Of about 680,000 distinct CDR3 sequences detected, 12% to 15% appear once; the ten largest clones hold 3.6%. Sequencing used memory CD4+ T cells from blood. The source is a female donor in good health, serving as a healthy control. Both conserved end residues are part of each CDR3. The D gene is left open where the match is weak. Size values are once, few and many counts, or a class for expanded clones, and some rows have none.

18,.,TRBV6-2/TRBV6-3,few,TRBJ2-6,CASSYETGFFTGANVLTF,TGTGCCAGCAGTTACGAGACAGGCTTCTTTACTGGGGCCAACGTCCTGACTTTC
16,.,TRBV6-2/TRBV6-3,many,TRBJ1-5,CASSSPGQRLGRPQHF,TGTGCCAGCAGTTCTCCGGGACAACGCCTGGGTCGACCCCAGCATTTT
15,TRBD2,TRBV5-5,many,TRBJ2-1,CASSSKREAYNEQFF,TGTGCCAGCAGCTCGAAACGGGAGGCCTACAATGAGCAGTTCTTC
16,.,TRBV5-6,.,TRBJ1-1,CASSFSGVRANTEAFF,TGTGCCAGCAGCTTCTCGGGGGTCCGGGCGAACACTGAAGCTTTCTTT
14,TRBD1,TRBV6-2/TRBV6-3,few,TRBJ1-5,CASSRDSGGQPQHF,TGTGCCAGCAGTCGGGACAGTGGCGGACAGCCCCAGCATTTT
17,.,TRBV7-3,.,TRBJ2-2,CASSPQGVRGLTGELFF,TGTGCCAGCAGCCCCCAAGGGGTTCGGGGGCTGACCGGGGAGCTGTTTTTT
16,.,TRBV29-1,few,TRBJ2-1,CSVEDRRGGAYNEQFF,TGCAGCGTTGAAGATCGTAGGGGGGGGGCCTACAATGAGCAGTTCTTC
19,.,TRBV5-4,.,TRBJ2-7,CASSLEVGGGGTGSYEQYF,TGTGCCAGCAGCTTGGAAGTAGGGGGTGGGGGGACCGGCTCCTACGAGCAGTACTTC
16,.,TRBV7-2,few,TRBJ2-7,CASSPVGVGLSYEQYF,TGTGCCAGCAGCCCCGTGGGGGTGGGCCTTTCCTACGAGCAGTACTTC
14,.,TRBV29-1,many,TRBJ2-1,CSVADNTRVNEQFF,TGCAGCGTTGCGGACAACACCCGGGTAAATGAGCAGTTCTTC
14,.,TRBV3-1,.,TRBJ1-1,CASSQVAGTTEAFF,TGTGCCAGCAGCCAAGTAGCGGGGACCACTGAAGCTTTCTTT
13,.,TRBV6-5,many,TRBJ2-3,CASSYGEGDTQYF,TGTGCCAGCAGTTACGGAGAGGGAGATACGCAGTATTTT
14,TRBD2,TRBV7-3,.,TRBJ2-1,CASSTGTSNNEQFF,TGTGCCAGCAGTACCGGGACTAGTAACAATGAGCAGTTCTTC
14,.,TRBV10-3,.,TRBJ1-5,CAIRNTGNNQPQHF,TGTGCCATCAGGAACACAGGGAACAATCAGCCCCAGCATTTT
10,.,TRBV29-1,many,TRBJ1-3,CSGIGNTIYF,TGCAGCGGGATTGGAAACACCATATATTTT
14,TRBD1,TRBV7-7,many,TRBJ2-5,CASSLGGQGETQYF,TGTGCCAGCAGCTTAGGCGGACAGGGAGAGACCCAGTACTTC
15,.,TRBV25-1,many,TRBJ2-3,CASKRSSVPTDTQYF,TGTGCCAGCAAAAGGTCAAGCGTACCCACAGATACGCAGTATTTT
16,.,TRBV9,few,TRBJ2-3,CASSPGPGVMADTQYF,TGTGCCAGCAGCCCCGGCCCCGGGGTAATGGCAGATACGCAGTATTTT
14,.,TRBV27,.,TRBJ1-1,CASTQSGGDTVAFF,TGTGCCAGCACTCAGTCCGGCGGCGACACTGTAGCTTTCTTT
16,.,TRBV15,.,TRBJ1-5,CATSRDVAGNNQPQHF,TGTGCCACCAGCAGAGATGTCGCCGGGAACAATCAGCCCCAGCATTTT
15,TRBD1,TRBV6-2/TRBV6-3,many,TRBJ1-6,CASSRRTGNGSPLHF,TGTGCCAGCAGTCGCCGGACAGGGAACGGTTCACCCCTCCACTTT
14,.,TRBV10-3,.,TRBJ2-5,CAIGATRGQETQYF,TGTGCCATCGGGGCGACTAGGGGGCAGGAGACCCAGTACTTC
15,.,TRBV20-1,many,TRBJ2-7,CSAQYRAPRGYEQYF,TGCAGTGCTCAATACAGGGCCCCAAGGGGATACGAGCAGTACTTC
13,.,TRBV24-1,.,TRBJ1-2,CATSVQSHYGYTF,TGTGCCACCAGTGTTCAGAGCCACTATGGCTACACCTTC
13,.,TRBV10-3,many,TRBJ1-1,CAISGYSVDEAFF,TGTGCCATCAGTGGGTATTCAGTGGATGAAGCTTTCTTT
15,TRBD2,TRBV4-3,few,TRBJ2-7,CASSQTTGGLNEQYF,TGCGCCAGCAGCCAAACCACCGGGGGGTTGAACGAGCAGTACTTC
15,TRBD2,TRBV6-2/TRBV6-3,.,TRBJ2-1,CASSNPGLASWEQFF,TGTGCCAGCAGTAACCCGGGACTAGCGTCATGGGAGCAGTTCTTC
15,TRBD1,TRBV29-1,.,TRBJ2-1,CSVLPGQGSYNEQFF,TGCAGCGTTCTTCCGGGACAGGGTTCCTACAATGAGCAGTTCTTC
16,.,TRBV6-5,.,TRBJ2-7,CASFPKAGAVFYEQYF,TGTGCCAGCTTTCCGAAAGCAGGGGCCGTATTCTACGAGCAGTACTTC
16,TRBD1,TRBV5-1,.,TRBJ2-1,CASRSGTGVLSNEQFF,TGCGCCAGCAGATCCGGGACAGGGGTTTTGAGCAATGAGCAGTTCTTC
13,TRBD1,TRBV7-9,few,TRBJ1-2,CASGLQGAEGYTF,TGTGCCAGCGGATTACAGGGGGCAGAAGGCTACACCTTC
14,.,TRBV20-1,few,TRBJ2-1,CSARDWIDFDEQFF,TGCAGTGCCCGGGACTGGATAGATTTTGATGAGCAGTTCTTC
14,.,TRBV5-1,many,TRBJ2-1,CASSLAGLGVEQFF,TGCGCCAGCAGCTTGGCTGGACTTGGAGTCGAGCAGTTCTTC
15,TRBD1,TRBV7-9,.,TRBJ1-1,CASSLATGHSTEAFF,TGTGCCAGCAGCTTAGCGACAGGGCACTCCACTGAAGCTTTCTTT
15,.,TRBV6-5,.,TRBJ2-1,CASSAGAPGRNEQFF,TGTGCCAGCAGTGCAGGGGCCCCGGGGAGGAATGAGCAGTTCTTC
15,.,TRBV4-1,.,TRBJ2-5,CASSQGRGQQETQYF,TGCGCCAGCAGCCAAGGTCGCGGACAGCAAGAGACCCAGTACTTC
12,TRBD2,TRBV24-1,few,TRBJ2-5,CATVAGGETQYF,TGTGCCACCGTAGCGGGAGGGGAGACCCAGTACTTC
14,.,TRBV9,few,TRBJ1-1,CASSVGGKNTEAFF,TGTGCCAGCAGCGTAGGTGGAAAGAACACTGAAGCTTTCTTT
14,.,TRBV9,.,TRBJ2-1,CASSVRLFSDEQFF,TGTGCCAGCAGCGTGAGGCTATTCAGCGATGAGCAGTTCTTC
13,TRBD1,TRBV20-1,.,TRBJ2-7,CSARGLDRYEQYF,TGCAGTGCTAGAGGGCTGGACAGGTACGAGCAGTACTTC
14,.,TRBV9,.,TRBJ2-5,CASSVDDRQETQYF,TGTGCCAGCAGCGTAGATGACAGACAAGAGACCCAGTACTTC
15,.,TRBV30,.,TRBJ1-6,CAWSASGLTNSPLHF,TGTGCCTGGAGTGCCTCGGGACTGACAAATTCACCCCTCCACTTT